The following is a T cell receptor beta chain sequence with its context. Its antigen remains unidentified. This record belongs to a study of shared clonotypes between healthy human individuals. Deep was the level used in running the assay. Each replicate PCR on the sorted subsets used 200 to 250 ng DNA (around 31,000 T cell genomes). Measured with immunoSEQ multiplex PCR; TCRdb has only the in-frame clones, and not every one. The sample has over 750,000 clones, approximately 97% seen once. Study-level results: In general, naive subsets displayed greater estimated richness than memory subsets did.

This CDR3 is 15 amino acids long. Looked up from germline, CDR1 is SGDLS and CDR2 is YYNGEE. V was pared by 3 bases and J by 2 bases, with 11 bases between. The naive CD8 population came from CD45RO-negative cells selected for CCR7, without terminally differentiated effector memory CD45RA+ cells. Sequenced: naive CD8+ T cells sorted from blood. The J gene is TRBJ2-2, the V gene TRBV9, with D possibly being TRBD1 (5 bases). The TCR comes from a man in his thirties or forties in good health. CDR3 in amino acids: CASSAAGINTGELFF. The CDR3, as DNA: TGTGCCAGCAGCGCCGCAGGGATCAACACCGGGGAGCTGTTTTTT.